Listed below are T cell receptor beta chains from one sample, sequenced in a study of blood T cell repertoires in COVID-19. Sequenced by immunoSEQ multiplex PCR; TCRdb stores in-frame clones only, minus some. The sample consists of fewer than 650,000 clones, less than 90% of them appearing once. The material sequenced was peripheral blood. The source is a woman between 50 and 59 years old with COVID-19, enrolled during active disease. CDR3s include the opening cysteine and the closing phenylalanine or tryptophan. The D gene is left open where the match is weak. Only some rows state a clone size, as once, few, many or a class for expanded clones.

J gene: TRBJ2-3
V gene: TRBV2
clone size: .
D gene: TRBD2
CDR3 protein: CASSEGLAGDTQYF
CDR3 DNA: TGTGCCAGCAGTGAAGGGCTAGCGGGTGATACGCAGTATTTT

J gene: TRBJ2-7
V gene: TRBV15
clone size: once
D gene: .
CDR3 protein: CATSEGLDGYEQYF
CDR3 DNA: TGTGCCACCAGCGAGGGACTGGACGGATACGAGCAGTACTTC

J gene: TRBJ1-1
V gene: TRBV28
clone size: .
D gene: .
CDR3 protein: CASNTGNTEAFF
CDR3 DNA: TGTGCCAGCAATACGGGGAACACTGAAGCTTTCTTT

J gene: TRBJ1-1
V gene: TRBV30
clone size: .
D gene: .
CDR3 protein: CAWRLRIMNTEAFF
CDR3 DNA: TGTGCCTGGAGACTACGGATTATGAACACTGAAGCTTTCTTT

J gene: TRBJ2-3
V gene: TRBV11-2
clone size: .
D gene: TRBD2
CDR3 protein: CASSLSGGTFTDTQYF
CDR3 DNA: TGTGCCAGCAGCTTAAGCGGGGGTACATTCACAGATACGCAGTATTTT

J gene: TRBJ1-2
V gene: TRBV3-1/TRBV3-2
clone size: .
D gene: .
CDR3 protein: CASSQRAVGGVYGYTF
CDR3 DNA: TGTGCCAGCAGCCAACGGGCGGTTGGGGGCGTCTATGGCTACACCTTC

J gene: TRBJ1-1
V gene: TRBV18
clone size: .
D gene: .
CDR3 protein: CASSLYRATNTEAFF
CDR3 DNA: TGTGCCAGCTCACTATACAGGGCTACGAACACTGAAGCTTTCTTT

J gene: TRBJ1-3
V gene: TRBV13
clone size: .
D gene: TRBD1
CDR3 protein: CASSSGTGGNTIYF
CDR3 DNA: TGTGCCAGCAGCTCAGGGACAGGGGGAAACACCATATATTTT

J gene: TRBJ1-1
V gene: TRBV30
clone size: .
D gene: .
CDR3 protein: CAWDRQIEAFF
CDR3 DNA: TGTGCCTGGGATCGACAGATCGAAGCTTTCTTT

J gene: TRBJ2-2
V gene: TRBV19
clone size: once
D gene: TRBD1
CDR3 protein: CASTQGTGSGELFF
CDR3 DNA: TGTGCCAGTACCCAGGGGACAGGGAGCGGGGAGCTGTTTTTT

J gene: TRBJ2-3
V gene: TRBV19
clone size: .
D gene: TRBD1
CDR3 protein: CASSTRDRGRTDTQYF
CDR3 DNA: TGTGCCAGTAGTACCCGGGACAGGGGGCGGACAGATACGCAGTATTTT

J gene: TRBJ1-6
V gene: TRBV11-2
clone size: .
D gene: .
CDR3 protein: CASSGGSRGYNSPLHF
CDR3 DNA: TGTGCCAGCAGCGGGGGCTCCCGGGGCTATAATTCACCCCTCCACTTT

J gene: TRBJ1-2
V gene: TRBV29-1
clone size: .
D gene: TRBD1
CDR3 protein: CSVGQGAGRGYTF
CDR3 DNA: TGCAGCGTCGGACAGGGGGCCGGGAGGGGCTACACCTTC

J gene: TRBJ1-4
V gene: TRBV10-1
clone size: .
D gene: TRBD1
CDR3 protein: CASRIYRDRFRGANEKLFF
CDR3 DNA: TGCGCCAGCAGAATATACCGGGACAGGTTCAGAGGGGCTAATGAAAAACTGTTTTTT

J gene: TRBJ1-1
V gene: TRBV27
clone size: .
D gene: .
CDR3 protein: CASSFPGAVSAFF
CDR3 DNA: TGTGCCAGCAGTTTTCCAGGGGCGGTTTCGGCTTTCTTT

J gene: TRBJ2-3
V gene: TRBV7-2
clone size: .
D gene: TRBD2
CDR3 protein: CASSLRLAGADTQYF
CDR3 DNA: TGTGCCAGCAGCCTTCGCTTAGCGGGGGCAGATACGCAGTATTTT

J gene: TRBJ2-7
V gene: TRBV4-1
clone size: .
D gene: .
CDR3 protein: CASSQSDEQYF
CDR3 DNA: TGCGCCAGCAGCCAATCCGACGAGCAGTACTTC

J gene: TRBJ1-2
V gene: TRBV5-4
clone size: .
D gene: TRBD1
CDR3 protein: CASSWDRGNYGYTF
CDR3 DNA: TGTGCCAGCAGCTGGGACAGGGGGAACTATGGCTACACCTTC

J gene: TRBJ1-5
V gene: TRBV6-1
clone size: few
D gene: .
CDR3 protein: CASSEFRRQASNQPQHF
CDR3 DNA: TGTGCCAGCAGTGAATTCCGTAGGCAGGCCAGCAATCAGCCCCAGCATTTT

J gene: TRBJ2-7
V gene: TRBV28
clone size: .
D gene: TRBD2
CDR3 protein: CASMAGGYEQYF
CDR3 DNA: TGTGCCAGCATGGCGGGGGGCTACGAGCAGTACTTC

J gene: TRBJ1-5
V gene: TRBV29-1
clone size: .
D gene: .
CDR3 protein: CSVSDANQPQHF
CDR3 DNA: TGCAGCGTATCAGATGCTAATCAGCCCCAGCATTTT

J gene: TRBJ1-2
V gene: TRBV10-2
clone size: once
D gene: TRBD1
CDR3 protein: CASRDLQGDQDGYTF
CDR3 DNA: TGCGCCAGCAGGGATTTACAGGGGGATCAGGATGGCTACACCTTC

J gene: TRBJ1-3
V gene: TRBV3-1/TRBV3-2
clone size: .
D gene: .
CDR3 protein: CASSQGPGNTIYF
CDR3 DNA: TGTGCCAGCAGCCAAGGGCCTGGAAACACCATATATTTT

J gene: TRBJ2-1
V gene: TRBV5-4
clone size: .
D gene: .
CDR3 protein: CASSLGSLYNEQFF
CDR3 DNA: TGTGCCAGCAGCTTGGGAAGCTTATACAATGAGCAGTTCTTC

J gene: TRBJ2-7
V gene: TRBV7-7
clone size: .
D gene: TRBD1
CDR3 protein: CASSPGTVGEQYF
CDR3 DNA: TGTGCCAGCAGCCCAGGGACAGTTGGCGAGCAGTACTTC

J gene: TRBJ1-5
V gene: TRBV7-9
clone size: .
D gene: .
CDR3 protein: CASSLGSTKNQPQHF
CDR3 DNA: TGTGCCAGCAGCTTAGGCTCGACAAAGAATCAGCCCCAGCATTTT

J gene: TRBJ1-1
V gene: TRBV5-1
clone size: .
D gene: TRBD1
CDR3 protein: CASSLVQGAGTEAFF
CDR3 DNA: TGCGCCAGCAGCTTGGTTCAGGGGGCGGGCACTGAAGCTTTCTTT

J gene: TRBJ1-5
V gene: TRBV6-5
clone size: .
D gene: .
CDR3 protein: CASRGGGGQPQHF
CDR3 DNA: TGTGCCAGCAGAGGCGGAGGCGGTCAGCCCCAGCATTTT

J gene: TRBJ2-1
V gene: TRBV21-1
clone size: .
D gene: .
CDR3 protein: CASSSRGGLRRIDEQFF
CDR3 DNA: TGTGCCAGCAGCAGTCGAGGAGGGCTCAGGAGGATAGATGAGCAGTTCTTC

J gene: TRBJ2-1
V gene: TRBV9
clone size: .
D gene: .
CDR3 protein: CASSGRQLSSYNEQFF
CDR3 DNA: TGTGCCAGCAGCGGACGACAGTTAAGCTCCTACAATGAGCAGTTCTTC

J gene: TRBJ1-3
V gene: TRBV24-1
clone size: .
D gene: .
CDR3 protein: CATSDLLGLRSSGNTIYF
CDR3 DNA: TGTGCCACCAGTGATTTATTGGGACTCCGGAGCTCTGGAAACACCATATATTTT

J gene: TRBJ1-6
V gene: TRBV7-9
clone size: .
D gene: .
CDR3 protein: CASSLEQGYSPLHF
CDR3 DNA: TGTGCCAGCAGCTTAGAACAGGGTTATTCACCCCTCCACTTT

J gene: TRBJ1-2
V gene: TRBV19
clone size: .
D gene: TRBD1
CDR3 protein: CASSIGQGGNYGYTF
CDR3 DNA: TGTGCCAGTAGTATCGGACAGGGTGGGAACTATGGCTACACCTTC

J gene: TRBJ2-2
V gene: TRBV2
clone size: .
D gene: .
CDR3 protein: CASSAWQGGRELFF
CDR3 DNA: TGTGCCAGCAGTGCTTGGCAGGGAGGTAGGGAGCTGTTTTTT

J gene: TRBJ2-7
V gene: TRBV6-5
clone size: .
D gene: TRBD1
CDR3 protein: CASSSARQGYEQYF
CDR3 DNA: TGTGCCAGCAGTTCTGCCCGACAGGGCTACGAGCAGTACTTC

J gene: TRBJ2-1
V gene: TRBV27
clone size: .
D gene: TRBD2
CDR3 protein: CASTVLAGSYNEQFF
CDR3 DNA: TGTGCCAGCACCGTTTTAGCGGGCTCCTACAATGAGCAGTTCTTC

J gene: TRBJ2-1
V gene: TRBV2
clone size: .
D gene: TRBD2
CDR3 protein: CASSRLRTSGGRMNEQFF
CDR3 DNA: TGTGCCAGCAGTCGACTAAGGACTAGCGGGGGGCGGATGAATGAGCAGTTCTTC

J gene: TRBJ2-3
V gene: TRBV27
clone size: .
D gene: .
CDR3 protein: CASSPGTTVRADTQYF
CDR3 DNA: TGTGCCAGCAGTCCAGGGACAACAGTCCGGGCAGATACGCAGTATTTT

J gene: TRBJ1-3
V gene: TRBV19
clone size: .
D gene: .
CDR3 protein: CASSIYPPGKEGTVGNTIYF
CDR3 DNA: TGTGCCAGTAGTATATACCCACCGGGTAAGGAGGGAACGGTTGGAAACACCATATATTTT

J gene: TRBJ1-1
V gene: TRBV19
clone size: .
D gene: TRBD1
CDR3 protein: CASNQGQGVNTEAFF
CDR3 DNA: TGTGCCAGTAACCAAGGACAGGGAGTAAACACTGAAGCTTTCTTT

J gene: TRBJ2-3
V gene: TRBV5-4
clone size: .
D gene: .
CDR3 protein: CASSFLLDTQYF
CDR3 DNA: TGTGCCAGCAGCTTCCTGTTGGATACGCAGTATTTT

J gene: TRBJ1-1
V gene: TRBV29-1
clone size: .
D gene: .
CDR3 protein: CSASPDGDTEAFF
CDR3 DNA: TGCAGCGCCTCCCCCGACGGGGACACTGAAGCTTTCTTT

J gene: TRBJ1-1
V gene: TRBV9
clone size: .
D gene: .
CDR3 protein: CASSVDSLGTEAFF
CDR3 DNA: TGTGCCAGCAGCGTGGACAGCTTGGGGACTGAAGCTTTCTTT

J gene: TRBJ2-3
V gene: TRBV27
clone size: few
D gene: TRBD2
CDR3 protein: CASSLGTSETDTQYF
CDR3 DNA: TGTGCCAGCAGTTTAGGGACTAGCGAGACAGATACGCAGTATTTT

J gene: TRBJ2-7
V gene: TRBV7-2
clone size: .
D gene: .
CDR3 protein: CASSFSGGGSSYEQYF
CDR3 DNA: TGTGCCAGCAGCTTTTCGGGGGGCGGGAGCTCCTACGAGCAGTACTTC

J gene: TRBJ2-1
V gene: TRBV11-2
clone size: .
D gene: .
CDR3 protein: CASSLAGSSYNEQFF
CDR3 DNA: TGTGCCAGCAGCTTAGCAGGAAGCTCCTACAATGAGCAGTTCTTC

J gene: TRBJ2-5
V gene: TRBV7-8
clone size: .
D gene: .
CDR3 protein: CASSLMFSGGQETQYF
CDR3 DNA: TGTGCCAGCAGCTTAATGTTTTCCGGGGGCCAAGAGACCCAGTACTTC

J gene: TRBJ2-2
V gene: TRBV19
clone size: .
D gene: TRBD2
CDR3 protein: CASSSGGLGTGELFF
CDR3 DNA: TGTGCCAGTAGTTCCGGGGGGTTGGGCACCGGGGAGCTGTTTTTT

J gene: TRBJ2-7
V gene: TRBV28
clone size: .
D gene: TRBD1
CDR3 protein: CASSASGTDDNGEQYF
CDR3 DNA: TGTGCCAGCAGCGCCTCCGGGACAGATGATAACGGCGAGCAGTACTTC

J gene: TRBJ1-2
V gene: TRBV30
clone size: .
D gene: TRBD1
CDR3 protein: CAWRIATGVGGYTF
CDR3 DNA: TGTGCCTGGAGGATCGCTACAGGGGTGGGTGGCTACACCTTC